These T cell receptor beta chains were read from a single sample in a study of OX40 agonist ivuxolimab in advanced cancers. Assay used: immunoSEQ multiplex PCR; TCRdb lists only in-frame clones, some missing. The sample shows roughly 30,000 clones, 90% of them seen only once. The sample in question was CD4+ or CD8+ T cells sorted from blood, obtained in a trial of the OX40 agonist ivuxolimab. The receptors stem from an adult with an advanced solid tumor such as melanoma, head and neck, liver or kidney cancer. Each CDR3 is given with its conserved first and last residue. D genes are given only for firm matches. Clone size is stated in some rows and not others, as once, few, many or a class when expanded.

D	V	size	J	DNA	CDR3
-	TRBV6-5	-	TRBJ2-7	TGTGCCAGCAGTTACGGAGGAGAGTTCTCCTACGAGCAGTACTTC	CASSYGGEFSYEQYF
TRBD1	TRBV9	-	TRBJ2-5	TGTGCCAGCAGCGCGGGACAGGGGGCAGATAATCAGTACTTC	CASSAGQGADNQYF
TRBD2	TRBV4-1	-	TRBJ2-3	TGCGCCAGCAGCCATCCCGGACTAGCGGGACCCACAGATACGCAGTATTTT	CASSHPGLAGPTDTQYF
-	TRBV9	-	TRBJ2-3	TGTGCCAGCAGCGTAGAAACAGGGGGGGCCGGGGCGCAGTATTTT	CASSVETGGAGAQYF
-	TRBV5-4	-	TRBJ1-1	TGTGCCAGCAGCTTGGACCCGGAGGGGAACACTGAAGCTTTCTTT	CASSLDPEGNTEAFF
-	TRBV6-6	-	TRBJ2-1	TGTGCCAGCAGTTACTCGGACAGCTACAATGAGCAGTTCTTC	CASSYSDSYNEQFF
-	TRBV6-5	-	TRBJ1-2	TGTGCCAGCAGTTACTCCGCAGGAAAGGATGGCTACACCTTC	CASSYSAGKDGYTF
TRBD1	TRBV18	-	TRBJ2-7	TGTGCCAGCTCACGAGGACAGGGGAACTACGAGCAGTACTTC	CASSRGQGNYEQYF
-	TRBV28	-	TRBJ2-7	TGTGCCAGCAGCTTGGACAGTTACGAGCAGTACTTC	CASSLDSYEQYF
TRBD1	TRBV28	few	TRBJ2-1	TGTGCCAGCAGACGGACAGGGACCGATGAGCAGTTCTTC	CASRRTGTDEQFF
-	TRBV4-2	-	TRBJ2-1	TGTGCCAGCAGCCAAGGTATAGGGGGTAATGAGCAGTTCTTC	CASSQGIGGNEQFF
-	TRBV28	-	TRBJ1-4	TGTGCCAGCAGTGTCACAGTGGGAGCAACTAATGAAAAACTGTTTTTT	CASSVTVGATNEKLFF
-	TRBV11-2	-	TRBJ2-1	TGTGCCAGCAGCTTGGGAACTAGTTTAGGGCAGTTCTTC	CASSLGTSLGQFF
-	TRBV28	-	TRBJ1-2	TGTGCCAGCTACCCGCCTCAAACCACACAGGGTACTAACTATGGCTACACCTTC	CASYPPQTTQGTNYGYTF
TRBD2	TRBV6-1	-	TRBJ2-1	TGTGCCAGCAGTGAGACTAGCGGGATCTACAATGAGCAGTTCTTC	CASSETSGIYNEQFF
-	TRBV16	-	TRBJ1-5	TGTGCCAGCAGCCCGGGCCAGGAGGTAGGGCCCCAGCATTTT	CASSPGQEVGPQHF
-	TRBV25-1	once	TRBJ2-3	TGTGCCAGCAGTGAATGGGCCGGGGAAGATACGCAGTATTTT	CASSEWAGEDTQYF
-	TRBV27	-	TRBJ1-2	TGTGCCAGCAGCCCCCTGGGGGCCTGGGGCTACACCTTC	CASSPLGAWGYTF
TRBD1	TRBV4-3	-	TRBJ1-2	TGCGCCAGCAGCCAAGCTTGGGACAGTCCCTATGGCTACACCTTC	CASSQAWDSPYGYTF
TRBD2	TRBV9	-	TRBJ2-7	TGTGCCAGCAGCGCCGACGGGACTAGCCTCTACGAGCAGTACTTC	CASSADGTSLYEQYF
TRBD1	TRBV7-2	-	TRBJ1-2	TGTGCCAGCAGCCCTCCGAGGACAGGGATCTCTGACTATGGCTACACCTTC	CASSPPRTGISDYGYTF